This T cell receptor (beta chain) was captured by sequencing in a study of OX40 agonist ivuxolimab in advanced cancers. Study in general: An agonistic anti-OX40 (CD134) antibody, ivuxolimab, was used to treat the patients. Three patients got partial responses; one had hepatocellular carcinoma and two had cutaneous melanoma.

Study-level findings and limits: There was clonal expansion of CD4+ and CD8+ blood T cells by week 6 at 0.1 to 3.0 mg/kg. There were, on average, more expanded clones in CD8+ T cells than in CD4+.

Some clones are missing from TCRdb's copy, which holds only in-frame ones; the method was immunoSEQ multiplex PCR. Among roughly 90,000 clones listed, around nine tenths were seen once. Turning to this clone: Its antigen is still unknown.

CDR1 and CDR2 (germline): SEHNR, FQNEAQ (reference sequence). V lost 8 bases to trimming and J lost 4 bases, with 20 bases between them. The length of the CDR3 is 15 residues. The specimen comprised CD4+ or CD8+ T cells sorted from blood, sampled in a trial of the OX40 agonist ivuxolimab. The chain combines TRBV7-9 with TRBJ2-5; D tentatively fits TRBD1 or TRBD2 (5 bases each). The clonotype originates from an adult with an advanced solid tumor such as melanoma, head and neck, liver or kidney cancer. CDR3 residues: CASVRGLALRETQYF. The CDR3 DNA is TGTGCCAGCGTTCGGGGCTTAGCCCTAAGAGAGACCCAGTACTTC.